The 21 T cell receptor beta chains below all came from one sample that was sequenced in a study of CD8 T cells in Susac syndrome. With random hexamers, reverse transcription was performed on roughly 0.5 to 1 ug of RNA. A single record per CDR3 protein comes from TCRdb applying MiXCR to the immunoSEQ multiplex PCR reads. In the table there are about 73,000 distinct CDR3 sequences, roughly 95% of which are singletons. The sequencing sample was made of CD8+ T cells from PBMCs. Receptor source: a human donor with multiple sclerosis.

This sequence joins TRBV5-1 and TRBJ1-2, with 7 bases matching TRBD1. CDR1 is SGHRS, CDR2 YFSETQ, per germline. The CDR3 has 15 amino acids. Trimming removed 0 bases from V and 4 bases from J; junction bases left unmatched: 6. The CDR3 loop is CASSLEGTDLYGYTF. The CDR3 nucleotides read TGCGCCAGCAGCTTGGAAGGGACAGACCTCTATGGCTACACCTTC.

V is TRBV12-3 or TRBV12-4 and J is TRBJ2-7; D is unclear. The germline V and J ends were trimmed by 5 bases and 5 bases, with 13 bases remaining between them. This CDR3 region has 13 residues. The CDR3 sequence is CASSLAFSDEQYF. The CDR3 DNA reads as TGTGCCAGCAGTCTGGCGTTCTCGGACGAGCAGTACTTC.

The V and J genes are TRBV4-2 and TRBJ1-4, with D possibly TRBD1 on 6 matching bases. There are 14 residues in the CDR3. The V gene lost 4 bases and the J gene lost 8 bases, with 14 bases spanning the gap. Germline V gene lookup returns CDR1 LGHNA and CDR2 YNFKEQ. CDR3 coding DNA: TGTGCCAGCAGCCGTACAGGGCAGAAGGAAAAACTGTTTTTT. This encodes CASSRTGQKEKLFF.

V gene TRBV29-1 combines with J gene TRBJ1-1, with 8 nucleotides matching TRBD1. This CDR3 is 11 amino acids long. CDR1 is SQVTM and CDR2 is ANQGSEA in the germline V gene. V lost 5 bases to trimming and J lost 7 bases; unmatched junction nucleotides: 3. Written as DNA, the CDR3 is TGCAGCGTTCGACAGGGGAGTGAAGCTTTCTTT. Protein: CSVRQGSEAFF.

This sequence joins TRBV7-9 and TRBJ1-5, with a possible D match to TRBD1 (6 bases). CDR1 and CDR2 (germline): SEHNR, FQNEAQ (reference sequence). The germline V and J ends were trimmed by 1 base and 0 bases, with 10 bases remaining between them. The CDR3 contains 16 residues. The CDR3 reads CASSLDGRGSNQPQHF. CDR3 coding DNA: TGTGCCAGCAGCTTAGATGGCAGGGGTAGCAATCAGCCCCAGCATTTT.

This CDR3 is CASSWPNTEAFF. The CDR3 nucleotides read TGTGCCAGCAGTTGGCCTAACACTGAAGCTTTCTTT. This sequence joins TRBV12-3 or TRBV12-4 and TRBJ1-1; D gene uncertain. The V end was cut by 4 bases, the J end by 2 bases, with 5 bases between. This CDR3 comprises 12 residues.

CDR3 in DNA: TGTGCCAGCAGTTACCACCAAGGGGTCGGGACTAGCGGGGGAGGGGGACAAGAGACCCAGTACTTC. Amino acids: CASSYHQGVGTSGGGGQETQYF. The chain carries TRBV6-2 or TRBV6-3 and TRBJ2-5; 14 nucleotides align to TRBD2. Germline V gene lookup returns CDR1 MNHEY and CDR2 SVGEGT. The junction had 19 bases not matched to a gene; V was cut back by 2 bases and J by 2 bases. CDR3 size: 22 residues.

V is TRBV27 and J is TRBJ2-7; TRBD1 matches at 7 bases. V was pared by 2 bases and J by 0 bases, with 10 bases of the junction left unmatched. Germline V gene data show CDR1 as MNHEY and CDR2 as SMNVEV (reference sequence). The CDR3 length is 17 residues. The CDR3 loop reads CASSLPPRDRYSYEQYF. The DNA for the CDR3 is TGTGCCAGCAGTTTACCGCCTCGGGACAGATACTCCTACGAGCAGTACTTC.

V usage is TRBV20-1 and J usage is TRBJ2-3; 10 bases agree with TRBD2. Looked up from germline, CDR1 is DFQATT and CDR2 is SNEGSKA (reference sequence). The V and J ends lost 5 bases and 1 base, in that order; junction bases with no gene match: 15. This CDR3 spans 18 amino acids. The CDR3 is CSAHAASGRARGTDTQYF. In DNA, the CDR3 is TGCAGTGCTCATGCGGCCAGCGGGAGGGCCCGAGGCACAGATACGCAGTATTTT.

This chain joins TRBV7-8 and TRBJ1-2, with D tentatively TRBD1 (6 bases). The length of the CDR3 is 13 residues. V was clipped by 4 bases and J by 2 bases, with 8 bases between them. Germline CDR1 and CDR2: SGHVS and FQNEAQ. The chain's CDR3 is CASSSTGNYGYTF. Here the CDR3 DNA reads TGTGCCAGCAGCTCGACAGGAAACTATGGCTACACCTTC.

The CDR3 is CSVQTGIGQFF. For the CDR3, the DNA is TGCAGCGTCCAGACAGGGATCGGGCAGTTCTTC. This chain links TRBV29-1 with TRBJ2-1; 7 bases match TRBD1. CDR1 is SQVTM and CDR2 is ANQGSEA in the germline V gene. The CDR3 has 11 residues. The J segment lost 12 bases and the V segment lost 6 bases, leaving 8 bases of the junction unmatched.

This chain uses TRBV4-1 with TRBJ2-7, with TRBD2 as a possible D gene (6 bases). Germline assignment: CDR1 MGHRA and CDR2 YSYEKL. The CDR3 is made up of 16 amino acids. Trimming left V 3 bases short and J 0 bases short, with 15 bases between. The CDR3 is CASSQGRQGGSYEQYF. The CDR3 bases are TGCGCCAGCAGCCAGGGGAGGCAGGGCGGCTCCTACGAGCAGTACTTC.

The genes are TRBV6-2 or TRBV6-3 and TRBJ2-7; no clear D. The CDR3 loop spans 13 amino acids. V lost 2 bases and J lost 0, with 5 bases in between. The germline CDR1 and CDR2 sequences are MNHEY and SVGEGT. CDR3 protein: CASSYPSSYEQYF. As DNA, the CDR3 is TGTGCCAGCAGTTACCCGAGCTCCTACGAGCAGTACTTC.

The chain links TRBV27 to TRBJ1-6, with D uncertain. The CDR3 is 13 residues long. Germline loops: CDR1 MNHEY, CDR2 SMNVEV (reference sequence). V was trimmed by 6 bases and J by 7 bases, leaving 10 bases between them. The CDR3 sequence is CASSDVFNSPLHF. For the CDR3, the DNA is TGTGCCAGCAGCGATGTGTTCAATTCACCCCTCCACTTT.

This clonotype was found a few times. The chain joins TRBV29-1 to TRBJ2-2; no clear D. The CDR3 is 13 amino acids. V was trimmed by 6 bases and J by 2 bases, leaving 10 bases between them. Germline V gene lookup returns CDR1 SQVTM and CDR2 ANQGSEA. The CDR3 DNA sequence: TGCAGCGTGACTTCCCGAAACACCGGGGAGCTGTTTTTT. Protein sequence: CSVTSRNTGELFF.

The CDR3 nucleotides are TGTGCCAGCAGTTTTGGGGCAGGGGGGTATTCTGAAGCTTTCTTT. This sequence encodes CASSFGAGGYSEAFF. The chain recombines TRBV27 with TRBJ1-1; 7 bases align to TRBD1. Germline V CDR1 and CDR2: MNHEY, SMNVEV (reference sequence). The CDR3 loop spans 15 amino acids. V trimming: 3 bases; J trimming: 6 bases; junction bases outside the gene matches: 10.

V gene TRBV5-1 combines with J gene TRBJ2-4; no firm D call. Germline assignment: CDR1 SGHRS and CDR2 YFSETQ. This CDR3 has 16 residues. Trimming left V 4 bases short and J 6 bases short, with 20 bases between. The CDR3 protein is CASSRPLFGQRNIQYF. The CDR3 DNA reads TGCGCCAGCAGCCGCCCCCTTTTCGGCCAAAGAAACATTCAGTACTTC.

The CDR3 here is CASSPDRGHEQYF. For the CDR3, the DNA is TGTGCCAGCAGCCCGGACAGGGGCCACGAGCAGTACTTC. This rearrangement joins TRBV7-9 to TRBJ2-7; 9 positions agree with TRBD1. CDR1 is SEHNR, CDR2 FQNEAQ, per germline (reference sequence). Trimming cost V 5 bases and J 5 bases; bases outside gene matches: 4. This CDR3 contains 13 residues. The variable domain in full, completed from reference TRBV7-9 and TRBJ2-7, reads DTGVSQNPRHKITKRGQNVTFRCDPISEHNRLYWYRQTLGQGPEFLTYFQNEAQLEKSRLLSDRFSAERPKGSFSTLEIQRTEQGDSAMYLCASSPDRGHEQYFGPGTRLTVT.

V gene TRBV12-5 combines with J gene TRBJ1-6; no clear D gene. The V gene lost 7 bases and the J gene lost 6 bases, with 13 bases spanning the gap. The CDR3 consists of 14 residues. Germline V gives CDR1 LGHNT, CDR2 FRNRAP. CDR3 DNA sequence: TGTGCTAGTGCCAATCGCCCGGCTAATTCACCCCTCCACTTT. Translating gives CASANRPANSPLHF.

The chain couples TRBV28 to TRBJ2-7; 13 bases map to TRBD2. Germline CDR1 is MDHEN and CDR2 is SYDVKM. V was pared by 4 bases and J by 2 bases, with 14 bases of the junction left unmatched. The CDR3 covers 19 residues. This CDR3 is CASSSPRLAGGSIPYEQYF. The DNA for the CDR3 is TGTGCCAGCAGTTCCCCAAGACTAGCGGGAGGCTCGATTCCCTACGAGCAGTACTTC. Together with reference TRBV28 and TRBJ2-7, the CDR3 gives the full variable domain: DVKVTQSSRYLVKRTGEKVFLECVQDMDHENMFWYRQDPGLGLRLIYFSYDVKMKEKGDIPEGYSVSREKKERFSLILESASTNQTSMYLCASSSPRLAGGSIPYEQYFGPGTRLTVT.

V usage is TRBV7-9 and J usage is TRBJ2-1; D unclear. Germline CDR1 reads SEHNR; CDR2 reads FQNEAQ (reference sequence). V shed 2 bases and J shed 6 bases, with 5 bases lying between them. The CDR3 contains 12 residues. CDR3 residues: CASSLHTNEQFF. The CDR3 DNA reads TGTGCCAGCAGCTTACACACCAATGAGCAGTTCTTC.